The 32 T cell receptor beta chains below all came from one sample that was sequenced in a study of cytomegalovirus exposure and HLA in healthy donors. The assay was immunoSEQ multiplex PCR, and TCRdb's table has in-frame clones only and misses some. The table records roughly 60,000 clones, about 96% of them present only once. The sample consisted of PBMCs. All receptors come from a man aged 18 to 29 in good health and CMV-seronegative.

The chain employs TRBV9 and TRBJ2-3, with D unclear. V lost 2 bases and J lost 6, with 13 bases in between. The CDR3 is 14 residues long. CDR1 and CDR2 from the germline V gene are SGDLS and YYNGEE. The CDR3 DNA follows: TGTGCCAGCAGCGTCCCAGATCCATGGGATACGCAGTATTTT. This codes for CASSVPDPWDTQYF.

CDR3 nucleotide sequence: TGTGCCAGCAGCTTAGCCCGACAGGGGGCAAGCTCCTACGAGCAGTACTTC. It specifies CASSLARQGASSYEQYF. V is TRBV7-9 and J is TRBJ2-7, with 10 bases identical to TRBD1. Trimming cost V 0 bases and J 0 bases; bases outside gene matches: 5. There are 17 residues in the CDR3. Germline CDR1 and CDR2: SEHNR and FQNEAQ (reference sequence).

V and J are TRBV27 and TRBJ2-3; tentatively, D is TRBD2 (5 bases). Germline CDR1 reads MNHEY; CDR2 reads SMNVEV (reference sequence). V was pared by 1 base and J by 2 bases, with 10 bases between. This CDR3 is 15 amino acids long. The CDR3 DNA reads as TGTGCCAGCAGTTTATTTTCTAGCCTCACAGATACGCAGTATTTT. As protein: CASSLFSSLTDTQYF.

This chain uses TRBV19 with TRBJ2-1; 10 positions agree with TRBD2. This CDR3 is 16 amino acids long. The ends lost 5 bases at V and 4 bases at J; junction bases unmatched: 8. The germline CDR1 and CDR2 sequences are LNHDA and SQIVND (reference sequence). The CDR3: CASSSHLAGAYNEQFF. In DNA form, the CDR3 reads TGTGCCAGTAGTTCGCACCTAGCGGGAGCTTACAATGAGCAGTTCTTC.

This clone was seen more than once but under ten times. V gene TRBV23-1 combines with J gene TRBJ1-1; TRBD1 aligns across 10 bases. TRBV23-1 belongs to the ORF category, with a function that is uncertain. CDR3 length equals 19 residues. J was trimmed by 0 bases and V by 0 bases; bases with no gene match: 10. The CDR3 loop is CASSQSSGQGGIMNTEAFF. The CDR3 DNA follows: TGCGCCAGCAGTCAATCTTCCGGACAGGGGGGGATCATGAACACTGAAGCTTTCTTT.

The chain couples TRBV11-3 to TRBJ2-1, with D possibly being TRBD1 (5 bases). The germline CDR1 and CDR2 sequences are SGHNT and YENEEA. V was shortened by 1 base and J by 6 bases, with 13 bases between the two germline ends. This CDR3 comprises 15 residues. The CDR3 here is CASSLGVLQGNEQFF. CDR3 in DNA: TGTGCCAGCAGCTTAGGAGTCCTTCAGGGCAATGAGCAGTTCTTC.

The chain's CDR3 is CASSQQGFPTPGAQYF. CDR3 nucleotide sequence: TGCGCCAGCAGCCAACAGGGGTTTCCGACCCCAGGGGCCCAGTACTTC. The genes are TRBV5-1 and TRBJ2-5, with 7 bases fitting TRBD1. Germline V gene lookup returns CDR1 SGHRS and CDR2 YFSETQ. Germline trimming cut 4 bases from V and 9 bases from J; bases unmatched to any gene: 18. The CDR3 has 16 residues.

In nucleotides, the CDR3 is TGTGCCAGCAGTGGGGGGGTACAAAACGAAGCTTTCTTT. It translates to CASSGGVQNEAFF. The genes are TRBV9 and TRBJ1-1; D might be TRBD1 (5 bases). The CDR3 spans 13 residues. Germline loops: CDR1 SGDLS, CDR2 YYNGEE. The ends were cut back, 5 bases at V and 8 bases at J, with 16 bases in the middle.

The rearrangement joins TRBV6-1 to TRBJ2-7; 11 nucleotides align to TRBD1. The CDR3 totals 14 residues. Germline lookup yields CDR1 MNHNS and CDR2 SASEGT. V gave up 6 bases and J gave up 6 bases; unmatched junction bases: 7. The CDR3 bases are TGTGCCAGCAGACGGACAGGGGGCTACCCCGAGCAGTACTTC. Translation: CASRRTGGYPEQYF.

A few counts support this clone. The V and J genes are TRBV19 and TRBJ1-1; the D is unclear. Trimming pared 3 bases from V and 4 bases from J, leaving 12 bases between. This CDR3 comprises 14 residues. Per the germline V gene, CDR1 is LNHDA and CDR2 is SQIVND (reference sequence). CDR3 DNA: TGTGCCAGTAGTATGGACGGGATCAGCACTGAAGCTTTCTTT. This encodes CASSMDGISTEAFF. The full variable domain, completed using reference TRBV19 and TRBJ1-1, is DGGITQSPKYLFRKEGQNVTLSCEQNLNHDAMYWYRQDPGQGLRLIYYSQIVNDFQKGDIAEGYSVSREKKESFPLTVTSAQKNPTAFYLCASSMDGISTEAFFGQGTRLTVV.

This chain's CDR3 is CASSLGLPTNEKLFF. For the CDR3, the DNA is TGTGCCAGCTCACTCGGACTCCCAACTAATGAAAAACTGTTTTTT. This chain links TRBV18 with TRBJ1-4, with unresolved D. CDR1 and CDR2 (germline): KGHSH, LQKENI. Trimming pared 4 bases from V and 0 bases from J, leaving 9 bases between. The length of the CDR3 is 15 residues.

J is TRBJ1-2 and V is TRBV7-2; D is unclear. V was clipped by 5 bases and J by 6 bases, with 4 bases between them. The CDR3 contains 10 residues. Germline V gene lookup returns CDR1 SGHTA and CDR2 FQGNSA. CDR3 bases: TGTGCCAGCAGCCCCGATGGCTACACCTTC. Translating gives CASSPDGYTF.

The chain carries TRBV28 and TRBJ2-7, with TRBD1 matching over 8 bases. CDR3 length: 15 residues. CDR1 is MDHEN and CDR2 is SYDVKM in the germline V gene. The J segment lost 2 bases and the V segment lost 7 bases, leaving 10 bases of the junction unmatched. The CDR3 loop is CASNHGQGRPYEQYF. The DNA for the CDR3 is TGTGCCAGCAACCATGGACAGGGACGACCCTACGAGCAGTACTTC.

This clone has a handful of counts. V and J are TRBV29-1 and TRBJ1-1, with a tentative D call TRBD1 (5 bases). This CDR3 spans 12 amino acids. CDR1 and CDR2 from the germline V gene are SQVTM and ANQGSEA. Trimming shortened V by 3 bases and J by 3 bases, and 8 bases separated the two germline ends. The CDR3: CSVDGGDTEAFF. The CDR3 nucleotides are TGCAGCGTTGATGGGGGGGACACTGAAGCTTTCTTT. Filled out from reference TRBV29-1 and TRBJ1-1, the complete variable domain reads SAVISQKPSRDICQRGTSLTIQCQVDSQVTMMFWYRQQPGQSLTLIATANQGSEATYESGFVIDKFPISRPNLTFSTLTVSNMSPEDSSIYLCSVDGGDTEAFFGQGTRLTVV.

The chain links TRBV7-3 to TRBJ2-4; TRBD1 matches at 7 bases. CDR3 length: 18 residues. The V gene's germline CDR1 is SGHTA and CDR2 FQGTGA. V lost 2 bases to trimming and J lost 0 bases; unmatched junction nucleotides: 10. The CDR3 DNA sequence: TGTGCCAGCAGCTTAGCCCTCGTAGGGACAGTAGCCAAAAACATTCAGTACTTC. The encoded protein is CASSLALVGTVAKNIQYF.

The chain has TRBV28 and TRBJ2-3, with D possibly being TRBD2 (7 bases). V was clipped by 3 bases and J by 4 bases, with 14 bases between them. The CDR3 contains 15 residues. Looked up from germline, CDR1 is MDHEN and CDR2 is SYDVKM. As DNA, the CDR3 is TGTGCCAGCAGTTTTGTCGGGGGGCAGGCAGATACGCAGTATTTT. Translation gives CASSFVGGQADTQYF. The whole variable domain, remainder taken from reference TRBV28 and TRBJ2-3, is DVKVTQSSRYLVKRTGEKVFLECVQDMDHENMFWYRQDPGLGLRLIYFSYDVKMKEKGDIPEGYSVSREKKERFSLILESASTNQTSMYLCASSFVGGQADTQYFGPGTRLTVL.

CDR3 residues: CASSYAPGTEAFF. DNA of the CDR3: TGTGCCAGCAGTTATGCACCCGGGACTGAAGCTTTCTTT. The chain carries TRBV6-5 and TRBJ1-1, with D hard to call. This CDR3 contains 13 residues. Germline CDR1 MNHEY, CDR2 SVGAGI. The V and J ends lost 3 bases and 5 bases respectively, with 10 bases between them.

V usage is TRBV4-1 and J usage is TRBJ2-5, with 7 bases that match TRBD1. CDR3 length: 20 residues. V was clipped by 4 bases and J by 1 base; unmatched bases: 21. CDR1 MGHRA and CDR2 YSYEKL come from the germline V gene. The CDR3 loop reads CASSLTIPRQGQRFQETQYF. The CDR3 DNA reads TGCGCCAGCAGCCTCACTATACCTCGACAGGGCCAAAGATTCCAAGAGACCCAGTACTTC.

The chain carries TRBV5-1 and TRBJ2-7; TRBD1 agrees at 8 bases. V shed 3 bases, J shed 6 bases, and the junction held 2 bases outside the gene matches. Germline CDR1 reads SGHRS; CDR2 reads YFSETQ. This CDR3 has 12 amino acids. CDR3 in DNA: TGCGCCAGCAGCTCCGACAGGGGCGAGCAGTACTTC. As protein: CASSSDRGEQYF.

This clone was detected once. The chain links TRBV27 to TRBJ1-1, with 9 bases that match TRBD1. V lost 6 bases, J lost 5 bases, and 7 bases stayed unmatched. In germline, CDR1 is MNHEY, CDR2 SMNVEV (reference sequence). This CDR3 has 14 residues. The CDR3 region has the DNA TGTGCCAGCAGATACAGGGGGCTCGGGACTGAAGCTTTCTTT. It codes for CASRYRGLGTEAFF.

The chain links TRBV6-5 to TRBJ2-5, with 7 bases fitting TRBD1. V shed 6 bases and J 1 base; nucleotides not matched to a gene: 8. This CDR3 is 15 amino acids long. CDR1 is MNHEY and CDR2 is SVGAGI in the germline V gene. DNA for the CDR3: TGTGCCAGCAGCCGGGACAGAGCTTTCCAAGAGACCCAGTACTTC. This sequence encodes CASSRDRAFQETQYF.

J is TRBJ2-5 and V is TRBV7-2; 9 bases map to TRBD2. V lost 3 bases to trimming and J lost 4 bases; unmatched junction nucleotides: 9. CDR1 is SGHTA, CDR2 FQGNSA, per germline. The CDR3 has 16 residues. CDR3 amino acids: CASSFGWREGLETQYF. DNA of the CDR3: TGTGCCAGCAGCTTTGGGTGGCGGGAGGGCTTAGAGACCCAGTACTTC.

The CDR3 sequence: CASSSRTGAFSNQPQHF. The CDR3 DNA reads as TGTGCCAGCAGTTCTCGGACAGGGGCCTTTAGCAATCAGCCCCAGCATTTT. The chain combines TRBV27 with TRBJ1-5; 9 bases line up with TRBD1. The CDR3 sequence is 17 residues long. V lost 4 bases to trimming and J lost 0 bases; unmatched junction nucleotides: 7. The germline gives CDR1 MNHEY, CDR2 SMNVEV (reference sequence).

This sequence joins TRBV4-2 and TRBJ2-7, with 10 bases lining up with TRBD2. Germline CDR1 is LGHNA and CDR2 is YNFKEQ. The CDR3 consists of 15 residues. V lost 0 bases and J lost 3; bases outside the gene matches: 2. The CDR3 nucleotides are TGTGCCAGCAGCCAAGAGCCTAGCGGGAGCTACGAGCAGTACTTC. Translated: CASSQEPSGSYEQYF.

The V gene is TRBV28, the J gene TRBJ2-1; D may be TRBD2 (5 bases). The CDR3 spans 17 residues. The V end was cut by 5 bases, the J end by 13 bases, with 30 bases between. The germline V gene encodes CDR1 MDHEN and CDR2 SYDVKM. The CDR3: CASSLLGLDSSWGEQFF. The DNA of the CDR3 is TGTGCCAGCAGTCTCCTAGGTTTGGACTCCTCCTGGGGAGAACAGTTCTTC.

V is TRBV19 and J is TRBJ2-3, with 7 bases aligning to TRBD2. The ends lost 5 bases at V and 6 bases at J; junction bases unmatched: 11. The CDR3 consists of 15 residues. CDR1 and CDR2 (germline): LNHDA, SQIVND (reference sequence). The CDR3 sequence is CASSHQAGLGDTQYF. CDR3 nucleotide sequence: TGTGCCAGTAGTCACCAAGCGGGACTGGGGGATACGCAGTATTTT.

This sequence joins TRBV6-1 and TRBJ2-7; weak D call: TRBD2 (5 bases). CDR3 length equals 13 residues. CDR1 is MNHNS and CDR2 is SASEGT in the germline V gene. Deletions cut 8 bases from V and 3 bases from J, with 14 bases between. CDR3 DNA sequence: TGTGCCAGCGAAACCATGGAGGTCTACGAGCAGTACTTC. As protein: CASETMEVYEQYF.

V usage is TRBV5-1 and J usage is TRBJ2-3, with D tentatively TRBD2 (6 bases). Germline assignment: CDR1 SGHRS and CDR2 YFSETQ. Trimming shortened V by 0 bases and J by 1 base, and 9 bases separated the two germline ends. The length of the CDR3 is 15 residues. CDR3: CASSLEASGTDTQYF. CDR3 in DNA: TGCGCCAGCAGCTTGGAGGCTAGCGGCACAGATACGCAGTATTTT.

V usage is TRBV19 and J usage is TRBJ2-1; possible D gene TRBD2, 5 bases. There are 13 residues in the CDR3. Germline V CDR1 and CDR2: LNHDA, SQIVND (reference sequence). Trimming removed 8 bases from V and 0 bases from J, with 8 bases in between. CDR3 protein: CASRAVSYNEQFF. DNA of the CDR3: TGTGCCAGTCGAGCGGTCTCCTACAATGAGCAGTTCTTC.

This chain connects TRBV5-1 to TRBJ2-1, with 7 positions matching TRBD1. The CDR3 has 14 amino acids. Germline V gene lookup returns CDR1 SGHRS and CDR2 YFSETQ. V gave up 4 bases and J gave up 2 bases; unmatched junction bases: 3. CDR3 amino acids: CASSTDRAYNEQFF. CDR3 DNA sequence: TGCGCCAGCAGCACAGACAGGGCCTACAATGAGCAGTTCTTC.

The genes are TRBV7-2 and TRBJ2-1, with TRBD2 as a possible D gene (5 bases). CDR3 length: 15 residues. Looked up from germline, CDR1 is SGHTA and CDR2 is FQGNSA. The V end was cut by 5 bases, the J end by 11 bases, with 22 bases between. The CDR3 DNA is TGTGCCAGCAGCCCTAGGAGCGGAGGCAATGGCAAGCAGTTCTTC. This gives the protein CASSPRSGGNGKQFF.

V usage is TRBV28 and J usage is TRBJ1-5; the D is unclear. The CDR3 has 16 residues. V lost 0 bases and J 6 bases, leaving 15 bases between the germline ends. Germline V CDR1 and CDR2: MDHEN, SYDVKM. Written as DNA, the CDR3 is TGTGCCAGCAGTTTATGGAGGGCCCAGATGGGTCAGCCCCAGCATTTT. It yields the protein CASSLWRAQMGQPQHF.